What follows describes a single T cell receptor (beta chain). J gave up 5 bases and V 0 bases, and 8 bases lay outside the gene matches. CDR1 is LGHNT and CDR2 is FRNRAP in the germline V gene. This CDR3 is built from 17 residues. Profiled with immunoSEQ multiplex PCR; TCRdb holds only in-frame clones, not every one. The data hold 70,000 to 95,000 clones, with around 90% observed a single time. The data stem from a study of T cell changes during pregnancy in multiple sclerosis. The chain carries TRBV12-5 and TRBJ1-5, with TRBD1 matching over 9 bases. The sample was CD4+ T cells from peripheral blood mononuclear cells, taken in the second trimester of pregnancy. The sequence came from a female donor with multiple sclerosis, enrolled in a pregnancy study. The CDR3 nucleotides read TGTGCTAGTGGTTTGGTACTAGGGGACAGGGCCTATCAGCCCCAGCATTTT. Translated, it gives CASGLVLGDRAYQPQHF. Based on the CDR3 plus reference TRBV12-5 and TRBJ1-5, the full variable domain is DARVTQTPRHKVTEMGQEVTMRCQPILGHNTVFWYRQTMMQGLELLAYFRNRAPLDDSGMPKDRFSAEMPDATLATLKIQPSEPRDSAVYFCASGLVLGDRAYQPQHFGDGTRLSIL.